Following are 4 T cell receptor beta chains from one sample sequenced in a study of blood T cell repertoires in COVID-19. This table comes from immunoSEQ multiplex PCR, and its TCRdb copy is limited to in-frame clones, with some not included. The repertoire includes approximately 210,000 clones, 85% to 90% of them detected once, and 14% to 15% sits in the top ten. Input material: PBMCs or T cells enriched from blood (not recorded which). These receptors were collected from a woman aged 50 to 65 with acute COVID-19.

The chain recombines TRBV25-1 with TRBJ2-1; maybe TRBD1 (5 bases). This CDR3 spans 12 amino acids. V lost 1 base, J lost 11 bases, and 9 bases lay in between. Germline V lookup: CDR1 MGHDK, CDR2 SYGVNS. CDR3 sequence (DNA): TGTGCCAGCAGTGAATGGCAGGGCAAGCAGTTCTTC. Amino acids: CASSEWQGKQFF. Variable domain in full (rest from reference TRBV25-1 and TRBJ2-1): EADIYQTPRYLVIGTGKKITLECSQTMGHDKMYWYQQDPGMELHLIHYSYGVNSTEKGDLSSESTVSRIRTEHFPLTLESARPSHTSQYLCASSEWQGKQFFGPGTRLTVL.

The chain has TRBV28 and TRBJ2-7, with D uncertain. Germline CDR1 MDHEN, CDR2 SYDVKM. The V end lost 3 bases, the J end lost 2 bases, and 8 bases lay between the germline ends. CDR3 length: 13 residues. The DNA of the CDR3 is TGTGCCAGCAGTTTGCCTATAACCTACGAGCAGTACTTC. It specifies CASSLPITYEQYF.

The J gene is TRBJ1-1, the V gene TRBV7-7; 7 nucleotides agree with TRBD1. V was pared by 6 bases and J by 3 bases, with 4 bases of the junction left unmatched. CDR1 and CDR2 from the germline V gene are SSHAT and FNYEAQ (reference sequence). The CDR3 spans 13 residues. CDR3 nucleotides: TGTGCCAGCAGTCAAACAGGGGACACTGAAGCTTTCTTT. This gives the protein CASSQTGDTEAFF.

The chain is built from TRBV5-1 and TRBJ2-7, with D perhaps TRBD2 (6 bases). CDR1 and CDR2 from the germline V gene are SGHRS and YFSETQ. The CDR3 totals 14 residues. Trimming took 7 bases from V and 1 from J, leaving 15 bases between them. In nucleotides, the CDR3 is TGCGCCAGCGGCCCAGGACTACTATCCTACGAGCAGTACTTC. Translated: CASGPGLLSYEQYF.